One sample yielded the 14 T cell receptor beta chains listed below, sequenced in a study of spatial heterogeneity in lung cancer. Noted time point: sample taken at primary tumor resection. The antigens these receptors bind are not known. Broader study findings: Within tumors, counts of expanded alpha and beta TCRs tracked tumor mutation counts.

Using its own MiXCR run on the 5' RACE reads, TCRdb lists one record per CDR3 protein. Of approximately 25,000 distinct CDR3 sequences listed, about 9.3% were seen once; the top ten hold around 7.7%. This material consisted of lung tumor tissue, taken at surgery. These receptors were taken from a male donor with early-stage non-small cell lung cancer.

This clonotype was found many times. The CDR3: CASSLRLAGATDTQYF. Written as DNA, the CDR3 is TGTGCCAGCAGCTTACGACTAGCGGGAGCGACAGATACGCAGTATTTT. The chain recombines TRBV7-3 with TRBJ2-3, with 12 bases fitting TRBD2. CDR1 and CDR2 (germline): SGHTA, FQGTGA. CDR3 length: 16 residues. V lost 2 bases, J lost 3 bases, and 3 bases stayed unmatched.

This clonotype was detected only once. V usage is TRBV28 and J usage is TRBJ2-3; 10 bases map to TRBD1. J was trimmed by 1 base and V by 1 base; bases with no gene match: 2. In germline, CDR1 is MDHEN, CDR2 SYDVKM. The CDR3 is 16 residues long. CDR3 coding DNA: TGTGCCAGCAGTTTATACGGGACAGGGGGCACAGATACGCAGTATTTT. This gives the protein CASSLYGTGGTDTQYF.

This clonotype was seen a few times. The V call is TRBV27, the J call TRBJ2-5, with 12 positions matching TRBD2. The CDR3 extends over 15 amino acids. Trimming cost V 5 bases and J 1 base; bases outside gene matches: 2. CDR1 and CDR2 from the germline V gene are MNHEY and SMNVEV (reference sequence). The CDR3 region has the DNA TGTGCCAGCAGTCGACTAGCGGGAGTCCAAGAGACCCAGTACTTC. Its translation is CASSRLAGVQETQYF.

This clonotype was detected many times. J is TRBJ2-6 and V is TRBV19; no clear D gene. Trimming took off 4 bases at V and 4 bases at J, with 11 bases between the two ends. Germline CDR1 is LNHDA and CDR2 is SQIVND (reference sequence). This CDR3 contains 15 residues. DNA of the CDR3: TGTGCCAGTAGTAGGGATCCATCCGGGGCCAACGTCCTGACTTTC. This gives the protein CASSRDPSGANVLTF.

This chain connects TRBV11-2 to TRBJ2-4; tentative D call: TRBD1 (5 bases). The germline gives CDR1 SGHAT, CDR2 FQNNGV. Trimming took off 4 bases at V and 4 bases at J, with 14 bases between the two ends. CDR3 length equals 15 residues. CDR3 sequence: CASSSIQGRKNIQYF. For the CDR3, the DNA is TGTGCCAGCAGCTCTATCCAGGGAAGAAAAAACATTCAGTACTTC.

Ten or more counts support this clonotype. The rearrangement joins TRBV20-1 to TRBJ2-7, with TRBD2 matching 9 bases. The CDR3 totals 13 residues. The V segment lost 5 bases and the J segment 3 bases; nucleotides outside the gene matches: 5. Germline assignment: CDR1 DFQATT and CDR2 SNEGSKA (reference sequence). The CDR3 DNA follows: TGCAGTGCTCCGGGACTAGCAGACTACGAGCAGTACTTC. Translation: CSAPGLADYEQYF.

The table lists this clonotype with many counts. This sequence joins TRBV6-2 or TRBV6-3 and TRBJ1-1; 10 nucleotides line up with TRBD1. The CDR3 consists of 15 residues. The trim removed 8 bases at V and 0 bases at J, leaving 6 bases unmatched. The germline CDR1 and CDR2 sequences are MNHEY and SVGEGT. The CDR3 is CASVDRGRVNTEAFF. The CDR3 nucleotides are TGTGCCAGCGTTGACAGGGGGCGAGTGAACACTGAAGCTTTCTTT.

This clonotype was counted many times. This rearrangement joins TRBV27 to TRBJ2-1; D gene unclear. Deletions cut 10 bases from V and 6 bases from J, with 10 bases between. CDR3 length: 11 residues. Germline V lookup: CDR1 MNHEY, CDR2 SMNVEV (reference sequence). CDR3 sequence (DNA): TGTGCCACTTCAACGTTCAATGAGCAGTTCTTC. It codes for CATSTFNEQFF.

At least ten counts were recorded for this clonotype. V gene TRBV4-2 combines with J gene TRBJ1-1; no definite D call. Between the trimmed V and J ends, which lost 0 bases and 2 bases, there was a span of 10 bases. The germline V gene has CDR1 LGHNA and CDR2 YNFKEQ. The CDR3 contains 15 residues. The CDR3 loop reads CASSQDLAENTEAFF. The CDR3 bases are TGTGCCAGCAGCCAAGATCTGGCAGAAAACACTGAAGCTTTCTTT.

This clonotype was seen at least ten times. V gene TRBV7-2 combines with J gene TRBJ1-1; D is ambiguous. V lost 1 base, J lost 0 bases, and 6 bases lay in between. This CDR3 has 14 amino acids. Per germline, CDR1 SGHTA and CDR2 FQGNSA. CDR3 sequence: CASSLGMMNTEAFF. CDR3 DNA: TGTGCCAGCAGCTTAGGTATGATGAACACTGAAGCTTTCTTT.

This clonotype appeared a few times. The genes are TRBV4-1 and TRBJ2-5; 9 bases align to TRBD2. This CDR3 is 17 amino acids long. Germline-derived CDR1 and CDR2 are MGHRA and YSYEKL. V was pared by 0 bases and J by 0 bases, with 5 bases of the junction left unmatched. The CDR3 DNA follows: TGCGCCAGCAGCCAAGATTGGACTAGCGTTTACCAAGAGACCCAGTACTTC. This codes for CASSQDWTSVYQETQYF.

The chain uses TRBV12-3 or TRBV12-4 and TRBJ2-7; perhaps TRBD2 as D (5 bases). This CDR3 spans 13 amino acids. V was trimmed by 4 bases and J by 6 bases, leaving 13 bases between them. The CDR3 region is CASSWLGGGEQYF. For the CDR3, the DNA is TGTGCCAGCAGTTGGCTCGGAGGCGGCGAGCAGTACTTC.

This clonotype has a handful of counts. The chain employs TRBV12-3 or TRBV12-4 and TRBJ2-2; D is unclear. Trimming took 6 bases from V and 3 from J, leaving 5 bases between them. The CDR3 has 12 residues. CDR3 in amino acids: CASRRDTGELFF. The CDR3 nucleotides are TGTGCCAGCAGGCGAGACACCGGGGAGCTGTTTTTT.

This clonotype was counted many times. The chain is built from TRBV5-1 and TRBJ2-1; D is uncertain. The CDR3 sequence is 15 residues long. Trimming removed 4 bases at V and 6 bases at J, with 17 bases between. Germline CDR1 is SGHRS and CDR2 is YFSETQ. CDR3 nucleotides: TGCGCCAGCAGCCCTGCTCCGGGCTCGGGCAATGAGCAGTTCTTC. Its translation is CASSPAPGSGNEQFF.